This TCR beta chain was observed in a study of T cell responses to AZD1222 COVID-19 vaccine. The table came from immunoSEQ multiplex PCR; TCRdb's copy has only in-frame clones and leaves some out. The data contain approximately 180,000 clones, around 88% of them singletons. V trimming: 4 bases; J trimming: 8 bases; junction bases outside the gene matches: 7. This CDR3 has 13 residues. The V gene's germline CDR1 is GTSNPN and CDR2 SVGIG (reference sequence). This clone was detected once. The sequencing used peripheral blood, collected on day 0 of AZD1222 vaccination. This clonotype originated in an adult in good health. This chain links TRBV30 with TRBJ1-4; 7 bases map to TRBD1. CDR3 in DNA: TGTGCCTGGACACAGGGGCGAGGGGAAAAACTGTTTTTT. Its translation: CAWTQGRGEKLFF. The full variable domain, rest sourced from reference TRBV30 and TRBJ1-4, is SQTIHQWPATLVQPVGSPLSLECTVEGTSNPNLYWYRQAAGRGLQLLFYSVGIGQISSEVPQNLSASRPQDRQFILSSKKLLLSDSGFYLCAWTQGRGEKLFFGSGTQLSVL.